The 14 T cell receptor beta chains below all came from one sample that was sequenced in a study of shared clonotypes between healthy human individuals. CD45RO-negative CD8 cells positively selected for CCR7 made up the naive population, which excluded terminally differentiated effector memory CD45RA+ cells. Generated by immunoSEQ multiplex PCR, the TCRdb table keeps only in-frame clones and is missing some. The sample shows hundreds of thousands of clones, 95% to 97% of them seen only once. The sample was naive CD8+ T cells sorted from blood. These receptors all stem from a woman in her 30s in good health.

The chain uses TRBV5-6 and TRBJ1-1, with D maybe TRBD1 (6 bases). The CDR3 extends over 14 amino acids. Germline V lookup: CDR1 SGHDT, CDR2 YYEEEE. V was trimmed by 3 bases and J by 2 bases, leaving 11 bases between them. This CDR3 reads CASSYRQDNTEAFF. The CDR3 DNA reads TGTGCCAGCAGCTACAGACAGGATAACACTGAAGCTTTCTTT.

This clone was recorded once. DNA for the CDR3: TGTGCCAGCAGGTACAGGGGGCCACATCAGCCCCAGCATTTT. Protein product: CASRYRGPHQPQHF. V is TRBV28 and J is TRBJ1-5; 9 bases line up with TRBD1. J lost 5 bases, V lost 6 bases, and 5 bases had no gene match. The CDR3 totals 14 residues. The germline CDR1 and CDR2 sequences are MDHEN and SYDVKM.

V usage is TRBV5-1 and J usage is TRBJ2-1; maybe TRBD1 (5 bases). V lost 4 bases and J 8 bases, leaving 13 bases between the germline ends. CDR1 and CDR2 (germline): SGHRS, YFSETQ. CDR3 length equals 13 residues. The CDR3 DNA reads as TGCGCCAGCAGCGCAACAGGTTCCGATGAGCAGTTCTTC. This gives the protein CASSATGSDEQFF.

CDR3 protein: CASSLGGHEQYF. The CDR3 coding sequence is TGTGCCAGCAGCTTGGGGGGGCACGAGCAGTACTTC. The J gene is TRBJ2-7, the V gene TRBV5-4; maybe TRBD1 (6 bases). Trimming shortened V by 0 bases and J by 5 bases, and 6 bases separated the two germline ends. The germline V gene encodes CDR1 SGHNT and CDR2 YYREEE (reference sequence). The CDR3 runs to 12 residues.

This clone was detected only a few times. The chain joins TRBV30 to TRBJ1-1; D possibly corresponds to TRBD1 (5 bases). Germline assignment: CDR1 GTSNPN and CDR2 SVGIG (reference sequence). Trimming took off 0 bases at V and 4 bases at J, with 12 bases between the two ends. The CDR3 consists of 14 residues. CDR3 bases: TGTGCCTGGAGTGTTTTAGGGGTAGTCACTGAAGCTTTCTTT. Its protein product is CAWSVLGVVTEAFF.

The rearrangement uses TRBV2 and TRBJ1-6; D is undetermined. Germline CDR1 and CDR2: SNHLY and FYNNEI. The germline V and J ends were trimmed by 7 bases and 5 bases, with 15 bases remaining between them. This CDR3 comprises 15 residues. The CDR3 is CASTTTQADNSPLHF. CDR3 nucleotide sequence: TGTGCCAGCACCACGACACAAGCCGATAATTCACCCCTCCACTTT.

This chain links TRBV11-2 with TRBJ1-5; D not resolved. V was trimmed by 4 bases and J by 0 bases, leaving 7 bases between them. CDR3 size: 14 residues. The germline V gene encodes CDR1 SGHAT and CDR2 FQNNGV. The chain's CDR3 is CASSSRDSNQPQHF. CDR3 nucleotide sequence: TGTGCCAGCAGCTCCCGGGATAGCAATCAGCCCCAGCATTTT.

The gene calls are TRBV16 and TRBJ2-5, with D uncertain. With 1 base removed from V and 2 bases from J, the gap between germline ends came to 5 bases. Germline-derived CDR1 and CDR2 are KGHSY and FQNENV. This CDR3 has 13 residues. The CDR3 coding sequence is TGTGCCAGCAGCCAATACAGACAAGAGACCCAGTACTTC. Amino acids: CASSQYRQETQYF. Drawing the rest from reference TRBV16 and TRBJ2-5, the complete variable domain is GEEVAQTPKHLVRGEGQKAKLYCAPIKGHSYVFWYQQVLKNEFKFLISFQNENVFDETGMPKERFSAKCLPNSPCSLEIQATKLEDSAVYFCASSQYRQETQYFGPGTRLLVL.

The chain uses TRBV7-9 and TRBJ2-1; 9 bases fit TRBD1. CDR1 SEHNR and CDR2 FQNEAQ come from the germline V gene (reference sequence). The J segment lost 0 bases and the V segment lost 3 bases, leaving 3 bases of the junction unmatched. The CDR3 runs to 16 residues. The DNA for the CDR3 is TGTGCCAGCAGCTTCGGGACAGGGCTCTCCTACAATGAGCAGTTCTTC. Translation gives CASSFGTGLSYNEQFF.

The chain combines TRBV9 with TRBJ2-2, with 10 bases fitting TRBD2. The length of the CDR3 is 16 residues. V was clipped by 3 bases and J by 5 bases; unmatched bases: 7. Germline-derived CDR1 and CDR2 are SGDLS and YYNGEE. CDR3 nucleotide sequence: TGTGCCAGCAGCGCCAGAGCGGGAGGGGGGACCGGGGAGCTGTTTTTT. Residues: CASSARAGGGTGELFF.

The chain combines TRBV28 with TRBJ1-2; the D gene is possibly TRBD1 (6 bases). The V end was cut by 4 bases, the J end by 8 bases, with 26 bases between. Per germline, CDR1 MDHEN and CDR2 SYDVKM. There are 17 residues in the CDR3. The CDR3 loop is CASSYLHIKQGGGGYTF. The DNA of the CDR3 is TGTGCCAGCAGTTACCTACATATCAAACAGGGAGGCGGCGGCTACACCTTC.

This clone was observed once. The chain links TRBV28 to TRBJ2-7; no reliable D call. The V gene lost 3 bases and the J gene lost 2 bases, with 11 bases spanning the gap. The CDR3 has 14 amino acids. Germline assignment: CDR1 MDHEN and CDR2 SYDVKM. The DNA for the CDR3 is TGTGCCAGCAGTTTGGGCAGTAGTACCTACGAGCAGTACTTC. Translation gives CASSLGSSTYEQYF.

This chain connects TRBV18 to TRBJ2-7, with D uncertain. V was cut by 4 bases and J by 6 bases, with 19 bases left in between. CDR1 KGHSH and CDR2 LQKENI come from the germline V gene. This CDR3 is 15 amino acids long. Here the CDR3 reads CASSLTNQPMGEQYF. The CDR3 nucleotides are TGTGCCAGCTCACTTACGAACCAACCGATGGGCGAGCAGTACTTC.

V gene TRBV5-4 combines with J gene TRBJ2-7; 9 bases agree with TRBD2. The germline gives CDR1 SGHNT, CDR2 YYREEE (reference sequence). V lost 0 bases and J lost 3; bases outside the gene matches: 7. This CDR3 is 16 amino acids long. The CDR3 sequence: CASSLEVWREGYEQYF. The DNA for the CDR3 is TGTGCCAGCAGCTTGGAAGTTTGGCGGGAGGGCTACGAGCAGTACTTC.